This T cell receptor (beta chain) originates from a study of T cell clonotyping in hematopoietic cell transplantation. Repertoires were generated with immunoSEQ multiplex PCR, while TCRdb's copy carries only in-frame clones and drops some. The data hold 17,000 or so clones, with about two thirds observed a single time. The V and J ends lost 1 base and 3 bases respectively, with 13 bases between them. Germline-derived CDR1 and CDR2 are LGHNA and YSLEER. This CDR3 is 15 amino acids long. The receptor's source is an older woman in good health. Some clones in this sample may be carry-over from other donors' samples. The chain employs TRBV4-3 and TRBJ2-7; maybe TRBD2 (6 bases). Sequenced sample: peripheral blood mononuclear cells. CDR3 protein: CASSQVAGPNYEQYF. CDR3 in DNA: TGCGCCAGCAGCCAAGTCGCGGGACCCAACTACGAGCAGTACTTC.